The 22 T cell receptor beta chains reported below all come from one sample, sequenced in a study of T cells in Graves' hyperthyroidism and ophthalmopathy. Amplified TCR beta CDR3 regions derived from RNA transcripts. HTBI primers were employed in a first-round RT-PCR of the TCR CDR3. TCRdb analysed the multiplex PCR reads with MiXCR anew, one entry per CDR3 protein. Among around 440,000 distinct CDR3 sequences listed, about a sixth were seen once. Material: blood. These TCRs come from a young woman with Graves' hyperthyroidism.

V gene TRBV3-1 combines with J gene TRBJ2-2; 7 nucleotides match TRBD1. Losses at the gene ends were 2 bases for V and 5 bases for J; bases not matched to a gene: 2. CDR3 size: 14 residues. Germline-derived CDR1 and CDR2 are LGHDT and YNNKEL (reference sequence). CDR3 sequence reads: CASSQSQGTGELFF. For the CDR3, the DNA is TGTGCCAGCAGCCAATCACAGGGGACCGGGGAGCTGTTTTTT. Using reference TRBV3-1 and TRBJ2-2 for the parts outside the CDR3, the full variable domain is DTAVSQTPKYLVTQMGNDKSIKCEQNLGHDTMYWYKQDSKKFLKIMFSYNNKELIINETVPNRFSPKSPDKAHLNLHINSLELGDSAVYFCASSQSQGTGELFFGEGSRLTVL.

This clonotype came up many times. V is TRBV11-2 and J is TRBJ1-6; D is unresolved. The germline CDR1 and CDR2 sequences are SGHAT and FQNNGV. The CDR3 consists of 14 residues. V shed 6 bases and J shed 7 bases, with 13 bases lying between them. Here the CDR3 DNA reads TGTGCCAGCAGTAACCTGGCGGGGAATTCACCCCTCCACTTT. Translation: CASSNLAGNSPLHF.

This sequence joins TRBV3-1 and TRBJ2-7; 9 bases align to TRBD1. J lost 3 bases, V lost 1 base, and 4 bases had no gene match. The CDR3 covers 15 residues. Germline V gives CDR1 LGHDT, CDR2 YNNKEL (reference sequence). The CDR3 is CASSQGDRDRYEQYF. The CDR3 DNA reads TGTGCCAGCAGCCAAGGGGACAGGGACCGCTACGAGCAGTACTTC.

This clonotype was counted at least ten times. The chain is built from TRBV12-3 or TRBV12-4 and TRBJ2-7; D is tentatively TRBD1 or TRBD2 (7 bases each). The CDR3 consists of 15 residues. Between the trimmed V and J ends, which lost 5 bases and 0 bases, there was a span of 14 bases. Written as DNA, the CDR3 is TGTGCCAGCAGTCGACAGGGAGGGGGCTCCTACGAGCAGTACTTC. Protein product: CASSRQGGGSYEQYF.

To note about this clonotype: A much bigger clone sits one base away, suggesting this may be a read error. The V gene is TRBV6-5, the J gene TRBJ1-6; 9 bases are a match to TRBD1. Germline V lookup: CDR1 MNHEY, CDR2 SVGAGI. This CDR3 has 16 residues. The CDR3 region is CASSFKPGTGNSPPHF. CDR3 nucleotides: TGTGCCAGCAGTTTTAAGCCCGGGACAGGGAATTCACCCCCCCACTTT.

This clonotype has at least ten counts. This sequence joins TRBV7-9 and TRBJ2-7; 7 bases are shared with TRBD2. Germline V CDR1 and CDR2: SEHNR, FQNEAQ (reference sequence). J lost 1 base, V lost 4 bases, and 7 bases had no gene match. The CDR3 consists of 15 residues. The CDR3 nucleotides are TGTGCCAGCAGCTCGGGGCGGGAGATTTCCTACGAGCAGTACTTC. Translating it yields CASSSGREISYEQYF.

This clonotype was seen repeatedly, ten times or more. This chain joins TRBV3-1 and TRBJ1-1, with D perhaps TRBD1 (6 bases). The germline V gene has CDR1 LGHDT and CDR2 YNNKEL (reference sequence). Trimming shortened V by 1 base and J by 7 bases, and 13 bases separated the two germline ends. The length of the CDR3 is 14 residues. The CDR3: CASSQADRRNEAFF. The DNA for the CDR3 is TGTGCCAGCAGCCAAGCTGACAGGCGTAATGAAGCTTTCTTT. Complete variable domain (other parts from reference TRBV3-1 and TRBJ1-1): DTAVSQTPKYLVTQMGNDKSIKCEQNLGHDTMYWYKQDSKKFLKIMFSYNNKELIINETVPNRFSPKSPDKAHLNLHINSLELGDSAVYFCASSQADRRNEAFFGQGTRLTVV.

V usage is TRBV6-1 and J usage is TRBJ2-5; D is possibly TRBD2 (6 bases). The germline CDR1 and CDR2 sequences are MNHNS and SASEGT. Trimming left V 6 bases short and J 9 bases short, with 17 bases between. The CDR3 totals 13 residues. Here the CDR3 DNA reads TGTGCCAGCAGCCGGAGCGGGCTTACGGCCCAGTACTTC. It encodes CASSRSGLTAQYF.

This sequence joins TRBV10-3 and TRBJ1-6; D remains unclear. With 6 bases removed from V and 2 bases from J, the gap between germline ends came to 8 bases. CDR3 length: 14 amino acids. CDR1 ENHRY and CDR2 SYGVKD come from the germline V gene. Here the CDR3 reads CAIRDLPYNSPLHF. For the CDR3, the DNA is TGTGCCATCAGGGACCTCCCCTATAATTCACCCCTCCACTTT.

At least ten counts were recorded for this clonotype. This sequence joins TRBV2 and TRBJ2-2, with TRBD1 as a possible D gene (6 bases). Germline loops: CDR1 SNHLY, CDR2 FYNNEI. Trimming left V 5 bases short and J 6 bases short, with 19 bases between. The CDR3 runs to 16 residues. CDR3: CASSKRGTPGAGELFF. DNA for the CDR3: TGTGCCAGCAGTAAAAGGGGAACCCCAGGGGCCGGGGAGCTGTTTTTT.

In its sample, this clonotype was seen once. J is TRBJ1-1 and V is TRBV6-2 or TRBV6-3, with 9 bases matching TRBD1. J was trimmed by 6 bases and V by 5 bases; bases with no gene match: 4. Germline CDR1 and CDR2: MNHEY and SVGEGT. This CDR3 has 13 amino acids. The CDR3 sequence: CASSLDRGSEAFF. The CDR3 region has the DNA TGTGCCAGCAGTCTGGACAGGGGATCTGAAGCTTTCTTT.

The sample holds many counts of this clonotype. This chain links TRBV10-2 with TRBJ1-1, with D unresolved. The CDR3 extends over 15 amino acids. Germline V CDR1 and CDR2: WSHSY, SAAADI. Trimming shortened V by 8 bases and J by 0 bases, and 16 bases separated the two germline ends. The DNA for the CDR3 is TGCGCCAGCCGGATGAAGGGCTCCTTGAACACTGAAGCTTTCTTT. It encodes CASRMKGSLNTEAFF.

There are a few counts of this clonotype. The CDR3 loop is CATSDAWDNEQFF. The CDR3 region has the DNA TGTGCCACCAGTGACGCCTGGGACAATGAGCAGTTCTTC. The chain joins TRBV24-1 to TRBJ2-1; D is ambiguous. The CDR3 is 13 amino acids. V dropped 4 bases and J dropped 5 bases, with 8 bases sitting between them. The germline gives CDR1 KGHDR, CDR2 SFDVKD.

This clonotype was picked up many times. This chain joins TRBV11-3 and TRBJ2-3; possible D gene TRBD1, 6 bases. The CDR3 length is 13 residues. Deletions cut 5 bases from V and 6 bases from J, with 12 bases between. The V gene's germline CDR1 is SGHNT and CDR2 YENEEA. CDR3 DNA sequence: TGTGCCAGCAGCCTGATAAGGGGGGATACGCAGTATTTT. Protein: CASSLIRGDTQYF.

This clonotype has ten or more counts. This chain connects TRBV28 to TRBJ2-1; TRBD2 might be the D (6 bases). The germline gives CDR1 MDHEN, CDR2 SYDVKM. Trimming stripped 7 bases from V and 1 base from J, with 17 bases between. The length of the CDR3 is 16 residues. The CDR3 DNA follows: TGTGCCAGCACCCGTGGGCGGAGGGGATCCTACAATGAGCAGTTCTTC. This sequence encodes CASTRGRRGSYNEQFF.

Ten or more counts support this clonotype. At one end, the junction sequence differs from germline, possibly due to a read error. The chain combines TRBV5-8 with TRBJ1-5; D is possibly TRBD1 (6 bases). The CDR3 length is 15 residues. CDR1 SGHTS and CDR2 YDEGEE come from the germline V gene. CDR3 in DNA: TGCGCCAGCAGCTTGGAGGGGGTTGGGAATCAGCCCCAGCATTTT. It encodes CASSLEGVGNQPQHF.

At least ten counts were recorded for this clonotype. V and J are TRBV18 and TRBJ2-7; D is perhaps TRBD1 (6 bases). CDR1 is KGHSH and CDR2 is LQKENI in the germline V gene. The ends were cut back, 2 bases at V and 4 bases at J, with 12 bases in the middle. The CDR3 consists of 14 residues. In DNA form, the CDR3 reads TGTGCCAGCTCACCAGGGGGACACCAGTACGAGCAGTACTTC. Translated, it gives CASSPGGHQYEQYF.

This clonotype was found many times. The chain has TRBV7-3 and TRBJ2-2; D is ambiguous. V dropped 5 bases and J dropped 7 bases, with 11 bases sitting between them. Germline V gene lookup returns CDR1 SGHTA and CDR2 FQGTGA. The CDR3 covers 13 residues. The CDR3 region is CASSPFLSGELFF. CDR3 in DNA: TGTGCCAGCAGCCCCTTTCTCAGCGGGGAGCTGTTTTTT.

DNA of the CDR3: TGTGCCAGCAGCCGGACGGAACACACAGATACGCAGTATTTT. It encodes CASSRTEHTDTQYF. The chain carries TRBV7-9 and TRBJ2-3; D not certain. CDR1 is SEHNR, CDR2 FQNEAQ, per germline (reference sequence). V lost 5 bases and J 2 bases, leaving 11 bases between the germline ends. CDR3 length: 14 residues. Looking up the rest from reference TRBV7-9 and TRBJ2-3 gives the full variable domain: DTGVSQNPRHKITKRGQNVTFRCDPISEHNRLYWYRQTLGQGPEFLTYFQNEAQLEKSRLLSDRFSAERPKGSFSTLEIQRTEQGDSAMYLCASSRTEHTDTQYFGPGTRLTVL.

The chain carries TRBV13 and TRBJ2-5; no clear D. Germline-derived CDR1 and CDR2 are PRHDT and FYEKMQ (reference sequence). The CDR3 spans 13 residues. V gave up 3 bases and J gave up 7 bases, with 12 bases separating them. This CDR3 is CASSLGPTGTQYF. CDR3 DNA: TGTGCCAGCAGCTTGGGTCCGACGGGGACCCAGTACTTC. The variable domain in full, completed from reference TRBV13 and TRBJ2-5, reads AAGVIQSPRHLIKEKRETATLKCYPIPRHDTVYWYQQGPGQDPQFLISFYEKMQSDKGSIPDRFSAQQFSDYHSELNMSSLELGDSALYFCASSLGPTGTQYFGPGTRLLVL.

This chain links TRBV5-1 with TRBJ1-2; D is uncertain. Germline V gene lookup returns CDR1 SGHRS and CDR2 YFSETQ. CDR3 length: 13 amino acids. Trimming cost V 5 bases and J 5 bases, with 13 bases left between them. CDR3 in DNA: TGCGCCAGCAGTTCACGTCAGTTTTATGGCTACACCTTC. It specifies CASSSRQFYGYTF.

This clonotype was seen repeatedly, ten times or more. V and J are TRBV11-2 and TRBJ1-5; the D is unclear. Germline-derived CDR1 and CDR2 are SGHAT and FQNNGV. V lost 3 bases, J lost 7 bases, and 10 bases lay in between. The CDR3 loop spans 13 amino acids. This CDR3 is CASSFGLDQPQHF. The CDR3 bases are TGTGCCAGCAGCTTTGGCTTGGACCAGCCCCAGCATTTT.